Following are 32 T cell receptor beta chains from one sample sequenced in a study of radiotherapy plus CTLA-4 blockade in lung cancer. Method: immunoSEQ multiplex PCR; TCRdb's copy keeps in-frame clones and lacks some. The table includes tens of thousands of clones, around nine tenths detected once. The material was peripheral blood, obtained from a patient treated with radiotherapy plus ipilimumab. Every receptor here comes from a human donor with non-small cell lung cancer that progressed on radiotherapy plus ipilimumab.

The chain recombines TRBV7-9 with TRBJ2-4, with D unclear. With 3 bases removed from V and 3 bases from J, the gap between germline ends came to 9 bases. This CDR3 spans 14 amino acids. CDR1 is SEHNR and CDR2 is FQNEAQ in the germline V gene (reference sequence). The CDR3, as DNA: TGTGCCAGCAGCTTTTCGCCTAGCAAAAACATTCAGTACTTC. This gives the protein CASSFSPSKNIQYF.

The J gene is TRBJ2-2, the V gene TRBV7-2; 10 bases fit TRBD2. V lost 5 bases and J lost 4; bases outside the gene matches: 4. Looked up from germline, CDR1 is SGHTA and CDR2 is FQGNSA. This CDR3 has 15 residues. CDR3 in amino acids: CASSPGLAATGELFF. CDR3 in DNA: TGTGCCAGCAGCCCAGGACTAGCGGCCACCGGGGAGCTGTTTTTT.

The chain carries TRBV18 and TRBJ1-1, with unresolved D. Germline V gene data show CDR1 as KGHSH and CDR2 as LQKENI. V shed 5 bases and J shed 5 bases, with 18 bases lying between them. This CDR3 region has 15 residues. The CDR3 DNA reads TGTGCCAGCTCATCGAACCCCCTAATCGGGACTGAAGCTTTCTTT. Protein product: CASSSNPLIGTEAFF. Full variable domain (missing parts from reference TRBV18 and TRBJ1-1): NAGVMQNPRHLVRRRGQEARLRCSPMKGHSHVYWYRQLPEEGLKFMVYLQKENIIDESGMPKERFSAEFPKEGPSILRIQQVVRGDSAAYFCASSSNPLIGTEAFFGQGTRLTVV.

The rearrangement uses TRBV30 and TRBJ1-4; D is perhaps TRBD1 (5 bases). Trimming cost V 4 bases and J 5 bases, with 14 bases left between them. Germline V gives CDR1 GTSNPN, CDR2 SVGIG (reference sequence). The CDR3 is made up of 14 amino acids. CDR3 nucleotides: TGTGCCTGGACCTACGGGACTGTAAATGAAAAACTGTTTTTT. This sequence encodes CAWTYGTVNEKLFF.

The rearrangement links TRBV19 to TRBJ2-6, with D unclear. CDR3 length: 13 residues. V was shortened by 5 bases and J by 1 base, with 3 bases between the two germline ends. Germline V gene lookup returns CDR1 LNHDA and CDR2 SQIVND (reference sequence). CDR3 region: CASSVSGANVLTF. The CDR3 nucleotides read TGTGCCAGTAGTGTTTCTGGGGCCAACGTCCTGACTTTC. Drawing the rest from reference TRBV19 and TRBJ2-6, the complete variable domain is DGGITQSPKYLFRKEGQNVTLSCEQNLNHDAMYWYRQDPGQGLRLIYYSQIVNDFQKGDIAEGYSVSREKKESFPLTVTSAQKNPTAFYLCASSVSGANVLTFGAGSRLTVL.

This chain joins TRBV27 and TRBJ2-5, with 8 bases identical to TRBD2. CDR1 and CDR2 from the germline V gene are MNHEY and SMNVEV (reference sequence). J lost 5 bases, V lost 0 bases, and 5 bases had no gene match. The CDR3 totals 15 residues. Written as DNA, the CDR3 is TGTGCCAGCAGTTTATCAGCGGGAGCGTTGGAGACCCAGTACTTC. Translated, it gives CASSLSAGALETQYF.

This chain connects TRBV29-1 to TRBJ2-7, with 7 positions matching TRBD2. Germline V gene sequence: CDR1 SQVTM, CDR2 ANQGSEA. This CDR3 is 13 amino acids long. Trimming at V came to 6 bases and at J to 3 bases, leaving 8 bases not matched to a gene. The CDR3 DNA sequence: TGCAGCGTAGCACTAGCGCCCGGCTACGAGCAGTACTTC. It encodes CSVALAPGYEQYF.

A few counts support this clone. The V and J genes are TRBV2 and TRBJ1-4; unclear D gene. Germline V gene lookup returns CDR1 SNHLY and CDR2 FYNNEI. The CDR3 totals 16 residues. Trimming shortened V by 6 bases and J by 2 bases, and 16 bases separated the two germline ends. The chain's CDR3 is CASSQRDTRTNEKLFF. The DNA of the CDR3 is TGTGCCAGCAGCCAAAGGGATACGCGTACTAATGAAAAACTGTTTTTT.

This chain uses TRBV5-5 with TRBJ2-3, with TRBD2 as a possible D gene (6 bases). V dropped 4 bases and J dropped 0 bases, with 18 bases sitting between them. Germline CDR1 is SGHKS and CDR2 is YYEKEE (reference sequence). This CDR3 spans 17 amino acids. Written as DNA, the CDR3 is TGTGCCAGCAGCCTCGCCCTGCGGGACCCTAGCACAGATACGCAGTATTTT. This sequence encodes CASSLALRDPSTDTQYF.

The rearrangement uses TRBV5-1 and TRBJ2-6; D might be TRBD1 (5 bases). This CDR3 is built from 15 residues. The germline V gene has CDR1 SGHRS and CDR2 YFSETQ. Trimming took 4 bases from V and 3 from J, leaving 11 bases between them. The CDR3 coding sequence is TGCGCCAGCAGCGACCAGGGTTATGGGGCCAACGTCCTGACTTTC. It yields the protein CASSDQGYGANVLTF.

J is TRBJ2-3 and V is TRBV6-5; D is tentatively TRBD1 or TRBD2 (5 bases each). Trimming removed 6 bases at V and 2 bases at J, with 15 bases between. The germline gives CDR1 MNHEY, CDR2 SVGAGI. This CDR3 spans 15 amino acids. The CDR3 DNA follows: TGTGCCAGCAGGAGGGGTGGTTTTTTCACAGATACGCAGTATTTT. Its protein product is CASRRGGFFTDTQYF.

The V call is TRBV21-1, the J call TRBJ2-5. TRBV21-1 is marked as a pseudogene. This CDR3 is built from 16 residues. CDR3 region: CASSKGNSVGGETQYF. The CDR3 region has the DNA TGTGCCAGCAGCAAAGGGAACTCGGTGGGCGGTGAGACCCAGTACTTC.

This clone was recorded once. This chain connects TRBV19 to TRBJ1-3; D ambiguous. The V end lost 6 bases, the J end lost 0 bases, and 9 bases lay between the germline ends. Germline V gene data show CDR1 as LNHDA and CDR2 as SQIVND (reference sequence). The CDR3 has 14 residues. The CDR3 sequence: CASSREFSGNTIYF. CDR3 sequence (DNA): TGTGCCAGTAGCCGAGAGTTCTCTGGAAACACCATATATTTT.

The V gene is TRBV7-2, the J gene TRBJ2-7; 7 nucleotides match TRBD1. This CDR3 comprises 14 residues. Looked up from germline, CDR1 is SGHTA and CDR2 is FQGNSA. The V segment lost 5 bases and the J segment 2 bases; nucleotides outside the gene matches: 6. The CDR3, as DNA: TGTGCCAGCAGCAGGGGACAGCTACCCTACGAGCAGTACTTC. It specifies CASSRGQLPYEQYF.

The rearrangement links TRBV5-1 to TRBJ2-1; possibly TRBD2 for D (5 bases). This CDR3 comprises 16 residues. V was clipped by 0 bases and J by 2 bases, with 12 bases between them. Germline CDR1 is SGHRS and CDR2 is YFSETQ. The CDR3: CASSLGRAGPYNEQFF. As DNA, the CDR3 is TGCGCCAGCAGCTTGGGTCGGGCGGGCCCCTACAATGAGCAGTTCTTC.

V and J are TRBV19 and TRBJ2-7; perhaps TRBD1 as D (6 bases). The V gene lost 7 bases and the J gene lost 3 bases, with 13 bases spanning the gap. CDR3 length: 13 amino acids. Germline CDR1 is LNHDA and CDR2 is SQIVND (reference sequence). DNA of the CDR3: TGTGCCAGTACCCCGACAGGAGACTACGAGCAGTACTTC. Protein: CASTPTGDYEQYF. Full variable domain (missing parts from reference TRBV19 and TRBJ2-7): DGGITQSPKYLFRKEGQNVTLSCEQNLNHDAMYWYRQDPGQGLRLIYYSQIVNDFQKGDIAEGYSVSREKKESFPLTVTSAQKNPTAFYLCASTPTGDYEQYFGPGTRLTVT.

This rearrangement joins TRBV7-2 to TRBJ1-5, with D perhaps TRBD1 (6 bases). Germline V lookup: CDR1 SGHTA, CDR2 FQGNSA. This CDR3 region has 13 residues. The CDR3 loop is CATSDRPDQPQHF. CDR3 in DNA: TGTGCGACGTCCGACAGGCCTGATCAGCCCCAGCATTTT.

The chain links TRBV7-9 to TRBJ2-3, with 7 bases fitting TRBD2. CDR1 and CDR2 from the germline V gene are SEHNR and FQNEAQ (reference sequence). The CDR3 is 17 residues long. V shed 0 bases and J 0 bases; nucleotides not matched to a gene: 6. CDR3 DNA sequence: TGTGCCAGCAGCTTAGCGGGCGGGAGAACTAGCACAGATACGCAGTATTTT. Its protein product is CASSLAGGRTSTDTQYF.

V and J are TRBV6-5 and TRBJ1-5; TRBD1 is a possible D gene (5 bases). The V gene's germline CDR1 is MNHEY and CDR2 SVGAGI. V lost 2 bases and J 0 bases, leaving 11 bases between the germline ends. The CDR3 is 16 residues long. The CDR3 here is CASSYGGPYSNQPQHF. For the CDR3, the DNA is TGTGCCAGCAGTTACGGGGGTCCCTATAGCAATCAGCCCCAGCATTTT.

In its sample, this clone was seen once. The chain couples TRBV6-1 to TRBJ1-2, with a possible D match to TRBD1 (5 bases). Germline V gene data show CDR1 as MNHNS and CDR2 as SASEGT. Between the trimmed V and J ends, which lost 7 bases and 4 bases, there was a span of 19 bases. The CDR3 extends over 15 amino acids. The CDR3 is CASNKRQSFFYGYTF. Written as DNA, the CDR3 is TGTGCCAGCAACAAGAGACAGAGTTTTTTCTATGGCTACACCTTC.

The chain carries TRBV6-4 and TRBJ1-1; D ambiguous. Germline loops: CDR1 MRHNA, CDR2 SNTAGT. The CDR3 is 13 amino acids. V was shortened by 3 bases and J by 2 bases, with 7 bases between the two germline ends. Here the CDR3 reads CASSEEVNTEAFF. Here the CDR3 DNA reads TGTGCCAGCAGTGAAGAGGTAAACACTGAAGCTTTCTTT.

The V and J genes are TRBV5-1 and TRBJ1-2; maybe TRBD1 (6 bases). CDR1 is SGHRS, CDR2 YFSETQ, per germline. The CDR3 spans 12 residues. V gave up 4 bases and J gave up 4 bases, with 8 bases separating them. Written as DNA, the CDR3 is TGCGCCAGCAGCCCGGACAGCTATGGCTACACCTTC. Encoded protein: CASSPDSYGYTF. Looking up the rest from reference TRBV5-1 and TRBJ1-2 gives the full variable domain: KAGVTQTPRYLIKTRGQQVTLSCSPISGHRSVSWYQQTPGQGLQFLFEYFSETQRNKGNFPGRFSGRQFSNSRSEMNVSTLELGDSALYLCASSPDSYGYTFGSGTRLTVV.

This rearrangement joins TRBV9 to TRBJ1-1; D might be TRBD1 (5 bases). Germline assignment: CDR1 SGDLS and CDR2 YYNGEE. V lost 2 bases, J lost 5 bases, and 10 bases lay in between. CDR3 length: 13 amino acids. CDR3 bases: TGTGCCAGCAGCGTGGGGGTCTCGACTGAAGCTTTCTTT. Translation: CASSVGVSTEAFF.

This clone is a singleton in its sample. This rearrangement joins TRBV30 to TRBJ2-7; 8 bases are shared with TRBD2. Germline V lookup: CDR1 GTSNPN, CDR2 SVGIG (reference sequence). The CDR3 runs 13 residues. Trimming took 3 bases from V and 9 from J; bases not matched to a gene: 10. DNA for the CDR3: TGTGCCTGGAGCCCTACCTTAAGCGGGGGGCAGTACTTC. It is translated as CAWSPTLSGGQYF.

The chain links TRBV5-1 to TRBJ2-2; D gene unclear. Germline V gene data show CDR1 as SGHRS and CDR2 as YFSETQ. The CDR3 consists of 17 residues. The germline V and J ends were trimmed by 0 bases and 3 bases, with 15 bases remaining between them. The CDR3 DNA follows: TGCGCCAGCAGCTTGGCCCCGCTGAATTTTTACACCGGGGAGCTGTTTTTT. Translation gives CASSLAPLNFYTGELFF.

This rearrangement joins TRBV11-3 to TRBJ1-1; no firm D call. Trimming pared 5 bases from V and 6 bases from J, leaving 13 bases between. Germline CDR1 SGHNT, CDR2 YENEEA. This CDR3 has 13 amino acids. CDR3: CASSRQWSPEAFF. The CDR3 nucleotides are TGTGCCAGCAGCCGTCAGTGGTCTCCTGAAGCTTTCTTT.

The CDR3: CASSPQGYRGPWSGANVLTF. The CDR3 DNA is TGTGCCAGCAGCCCTCAGGGGTACAGGGGGCCCTGGTCTGGGGCCAACGTCCTGACTTTC. The chain joins TRBV7-3 to TRBJ2-6; TRBD1 matches at 9 bases. The V segment lost 5 bases and the J segment 1 base; nucleotides outside the gene matches: 15. The CDR3 contains 20 residues. CDR1 and CDR2 (germline): SGHTA, FQGTGA.

The chain employs TRBV6-1 and TRBJ2-2; tentatively, D is TRBD1 or TRBD2 (5 bases each). CDR3 length: 15 amino acids. The V gene lost 7 bases and the J gene lost 1 base, with 13 bases spanning the gap. The germline gives CDR1 MNHNS, CDR2 SASEGT. CDR3 DNA: TGTGCCAGCAAAAAAAGGGACCTGAACACCGGGGAGCTGTTTTTT. This encodes CASKKRDLNTGELFF.

V gene TRBV6-1 combines with J gene TRBJ2-7; D remains unclear. This CDR3 contains 14 residues. V was shortened by 7 bases and J by 2 bases, with 15 bases between the two germline ends. Germline V gene data show CDR1 as MNHNS and CDR2 as SASEGT. This CDR3 is CASMDLIGPYEQYF. In DNA, the CDR3 is TGTGCCAGCATGGACCTCATAGGGCCCTACGAGCAGTACTTC.

The V and J genes are TRBV28 and TRBJ2-7; D is possibly TRBD1 (6 bases). V dropped 6 bases and J dropped 6 bases, with 18 bases sitting between them. Germline V gene lookup returns CDR1 MDHEN and CDR2 SYDVKM. The CDR3 extends over 14 amino acids. CDR3 sequence reads: CASSNPGVRREQYF. In DNA, the CDR3 is TGTGCCAGCAGCAACCCAGGGGTGAGGCGCGAGCAGTACTTC.

The chain carries TRBV5-1 and TRBJ1-1; a weak D match, TRBD1 (5 bases). Trimming cost V 4 bases and J 4 bases, with 8 bases left between them. CDR1 is SGHRS, CDR2 YFSETQ, per germline. There are 12 residues in the CDR3. The CDR3 sequence: CASSEGVTEAFF. CDR3 nucleotides: TGCGCCAGCAGCGAAGGGGTCACTGAAGCTTTCTTT. Together with reference TRBV5-1 and TRBJ1-1, the CDR3 gives the full variable domain: KAGVTQTPRYLIKTRGQQVTLSCSPISGHRSVSWYQQTPGQGLQFLFEYFSETQRNKGNFPGRFSGRQFSNSRSEMNVSTLELGDSALYLCASSEGVTEAFFGQGTRLTVV.

The J gene is TRBJ2-5, the V gene TRBV27; D is ambiguous. Germline values: CDR1 MNHEY, CDR2 SMNVEV (reference sequence). The CDR3 is 14 residues long. The V gene lost 5 bases and the J gene lost 2 bases, with 12 bases spanning the gap. CDR3 sequence: CASSPYGRQETQYF. The CDR3 DNA sequence: TGTGCCAGCAGTCCCTACGGGCGGCAAGAGACCCAGTACTTC.